These 6 T cell receptor beta chains were all obtained from the same sample, sequenced in a study of cytomegalovirus exposure and HLA in healthy donors. This table comes from immunoSEQ multiplex PCR, and its TCRdb copy is limited to in-frame clones, with some not included. Of 65,000 to 95,000 clones detected, approximately 95% appear once; the ten largest clones hold approximately 3.4%. Material: PBMCs. Receptors originate from a man between 18 and 29 years old in good health and CMV-seronegative.

V usage is TRBV7-9 and J usage is TRBJ1-2; 9 nucleotides line up with TRBD1. Germline V CDR1 and CDR2: SEHNR, FQNEAQ (reference sequence). There are 12 residues in the CDR3. Unmatched junction bases numbered 4, after V lost 3 bases and J lost 11 bases. The CDR3 loop is CASSFNRGQYTF. In DNA form, the CDR3 reads TGTGCCAGCAGCTTTAACAGGGGGCAGTACACCTTC.

The CDR3 protein is CAIWLPGNTIYF. The DNA for the CDR3 is TGTGCCATCTGGCTTCCTGGAAACACCATATATTTT. The chain combines TRBV10-3 with TRBJ1-3, with D hard to call. Germline-derived CDR1 and CDR2 are ENHRY and SYGVKD. Trimming removed 8 bases at V and 2 bases at J, with 7 bases between. This CDR3 spans 12 amino acids.

This clone was counted between two and nine times. The chain links TRBV30 to TRBJ1-1, with 9 nucleotides matching TRBD1. V dropped 4 bases and J dropped 11; count of bases not matched to a gene: 11. Looked up from germline, CDR1 is GTSNPN and CDR2 is SVGIG (reference sequence). This CDR3 contains 13 residues. CDR3 amino acids: CAWKGDRDVAAFF. The DNA for the CDR3 is TGTGCCTGGAAGGGGGACAGGGATGTGGCGGCTTTCTTT.

This chain's CDR3 is CAVRQGGYGYTF. CDR3 nucleotides: TGTGCCGTCCGACAGGGGGGCTATGGCTACACCTTC. The J gene is TRBJ1-2, the V gene TRBV6-5, with 9 bases fitting TRBD1. The V and J ends lost 11 bases and 4 bases, in that order; junction bases with no gene match: 5. The CDR3 totals 12 residues. Germline-derived CDR1 and CDR2 are MNHEY and SVGAGI.

The V gene is TRBV6-4, the J gene TRBJ1-1, with D hard to call. This CDR3 is 12 amino acids long. Trimming cost V 11 bases and J 3 bases, with 13 bases left between them. Germline CDR1 MRHNA, CDR2 SNTAGT. DNA of the CDR3: TGTGCCGGCGGCAGGCGGGACACTGAAGCTTTCTTT. Protein sequence: CAGGRRDTEAFF.

This sequence joins TRBV5-6 and TRBJ1-3; 7 nucleotides line up with TRBD1. CDR1 and CDR2 (germline): SGHDT, YYEEEE. The junction had 3 bases not matched to a gene; V was cut back by 6 bases and J by 0 bases. The CDR3 is 14 residues long. In DNA, the CDR3 is TGTGCCAGCACCCAGGGGGGCTCTGGAAACACCATATATTTT. Its translation is CASTQGGSGNTIYF.